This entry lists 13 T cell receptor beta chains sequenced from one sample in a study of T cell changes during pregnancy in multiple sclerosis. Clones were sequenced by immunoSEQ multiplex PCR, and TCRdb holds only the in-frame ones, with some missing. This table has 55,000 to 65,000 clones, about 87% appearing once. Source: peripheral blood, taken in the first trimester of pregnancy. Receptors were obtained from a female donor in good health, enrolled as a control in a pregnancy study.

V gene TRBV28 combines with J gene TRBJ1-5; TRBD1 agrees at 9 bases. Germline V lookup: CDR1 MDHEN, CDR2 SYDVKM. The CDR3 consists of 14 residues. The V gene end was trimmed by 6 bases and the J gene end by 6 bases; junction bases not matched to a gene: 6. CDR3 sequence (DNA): TGTGCCAGCAGGGGAACAGGGGGCGGTCAGCCCCAGCATTTT. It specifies CASRGTGGGQPQHF.

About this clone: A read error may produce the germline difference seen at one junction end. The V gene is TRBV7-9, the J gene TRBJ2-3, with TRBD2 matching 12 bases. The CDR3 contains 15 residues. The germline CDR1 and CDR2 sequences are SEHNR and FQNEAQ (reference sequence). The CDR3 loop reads CASSLAGGGPDTQYF. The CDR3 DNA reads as TGTGCCAGCAGCCTAGCGGGGGGGGGTCCGGATACGCAGTATTTT.

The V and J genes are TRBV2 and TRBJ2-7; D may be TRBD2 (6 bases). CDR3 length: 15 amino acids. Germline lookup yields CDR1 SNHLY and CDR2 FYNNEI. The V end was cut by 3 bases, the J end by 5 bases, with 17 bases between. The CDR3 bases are TGTGCCAGCAGTGATTGGGCAGGGAGGAGCCACGAGCAGTACTTC. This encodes CASSDWAGRSHEQYF.

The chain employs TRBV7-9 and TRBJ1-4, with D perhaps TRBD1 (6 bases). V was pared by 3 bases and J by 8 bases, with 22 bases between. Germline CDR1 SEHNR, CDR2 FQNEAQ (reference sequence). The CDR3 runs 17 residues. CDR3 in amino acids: CASSFRGGGGVGEKLFF. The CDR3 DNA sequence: TGTGCCAGCAGCTTTCGGGGAGGGGGGGGTGTCGGAGAAAAACTGTTTTTT.

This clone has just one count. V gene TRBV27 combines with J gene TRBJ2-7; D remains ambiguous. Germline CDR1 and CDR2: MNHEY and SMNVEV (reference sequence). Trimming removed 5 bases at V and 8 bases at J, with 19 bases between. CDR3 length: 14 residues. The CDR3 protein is CASSPTAALFKQYF. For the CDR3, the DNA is TGTGCCAGCAGTCCCACGGCGGCCCTTTTCAAGCAGTACTTC.

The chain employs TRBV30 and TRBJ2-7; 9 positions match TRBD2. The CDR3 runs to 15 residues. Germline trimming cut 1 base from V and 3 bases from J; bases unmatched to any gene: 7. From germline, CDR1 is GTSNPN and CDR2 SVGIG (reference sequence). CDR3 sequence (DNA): TGTGCCTGGAGTGACGGCGGGGGGGCCTTCTACGAGCAGTACTTC. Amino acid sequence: CAWSDGGGAFYEQYF.

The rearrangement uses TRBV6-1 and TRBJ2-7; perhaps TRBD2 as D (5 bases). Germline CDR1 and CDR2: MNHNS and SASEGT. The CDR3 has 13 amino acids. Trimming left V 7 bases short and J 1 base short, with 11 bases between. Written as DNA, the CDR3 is TGTGCCAGCAATGAGGGCCAATCCTACGAGCAGTACTTC. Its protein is CASNEGQSYEQYF.

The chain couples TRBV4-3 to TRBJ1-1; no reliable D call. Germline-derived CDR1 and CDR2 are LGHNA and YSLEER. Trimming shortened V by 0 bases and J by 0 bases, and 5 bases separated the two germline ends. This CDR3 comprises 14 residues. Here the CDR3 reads CASSQDEMNTEAFF. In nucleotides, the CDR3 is TGCGCCAGCAGCCAAGATGAGATGAACACTGAAGCTTTCTTT.

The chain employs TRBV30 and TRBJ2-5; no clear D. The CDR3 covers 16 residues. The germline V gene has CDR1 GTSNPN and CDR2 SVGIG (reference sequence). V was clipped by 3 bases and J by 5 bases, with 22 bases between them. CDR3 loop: CAWSSTPDMDIETQYF. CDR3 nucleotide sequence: TGTGCCTGGAGCTCGACTCCCGATATGGATATTGAGACCCAGTACTTC.

CDR3 DNA: TGTGCCAGCAGCTCGGGAGATCAGCCCCAGCATTTT. Translation gives CASSSGDQPQHF. The genes are TRBV9 and TRBJ1-5; D is uncertain. V lost 4 bases, J lost 5 bases, and 7 bases lay in between. The length of the CDR3 is 12 residues. The germline gives CDR1 SGDLS, CDR2 YYNGEE.

The CDR3 DNA sequence: TGTGCCAGCAGCTTAGCGGGACAGGCAAATGAAAAACTGTTTTTT. Residues: CASSLAGQANEKLFF. This chain joins TRBV11-3 and TRBJ1-4; 8 bases align to TRBD1. CDR1 and CDR2 from the germline V gene are SGHNT and YENEEA. This CDR3 is 15 amino acids long. Trimming removed 1 base from V and 5 bases from J; junction bases left unmatched: 3. The full variable domain, in which reference TRBV11-3 and TRBJ1-4 provide the parts outside the CDR3, is EAGVVQSPRYKIIEKKQPVAFWCNPISGHNTLYWYLQNLGQGPELLIRYENEEAVDDSQLPKDRFSAERLKGVDSTLKIQPAELGDSAVYLCASSLAGQANEKLFFGSGTQLSVL.

The CDR3 bases are TGTGCCTCGAGGTTGGATTTAACAGATACGCAGTATTTT. This translates into CASRLDLTDTQYF. This rearrangement joins TRBV6-4 to TRBJ2-3; D call uncertain. CDR1 and CDR2 from the germline V gene are MRHNA and SNTAGT. The CDR3 totals 13 residues. V lost 11 bases and J lost 3, with 15 bases in between.

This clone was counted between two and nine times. The CDR3 DNA reads as TGCGCCAGCAGCCAAGGGCAGGCCCGGGGCTATGGCTACACCTTC. This gives the protein CASSQGQARGYGYTF. The V gene is TRBV4-1, the J gene TRBJ1-2; no clear D. The ends were cut back, 1 base at V and 4 bases at J, with 13 bases in the middle. From germline, CDR1 is MGHRA and CDR2 YSYEKL. This CDR3 has 15 amino acids.